The 15 T cell receptor beta chains below were found in one sample sequenced in a study of OX40 agonist ivuxolimab in advanced cancers. Measured with immunoSEQ multiplex PCR; TCRdb has only the in-frame clones, and not every one. The sample contains 25,000 to 35,000 clones, roughly 80% of which appear only once. The sequences come from CD4+ or CD8+ T cells sorted from blood, collected in a trial of the OX40 agonist ivuxolimab. The receptors were sampled from an adult with an advanced solid tumor such as melanoma, head and neck, liver or kidney cancer.

V usage is TRBV27 and J usage is TRBJ2-5; no firm D call. Trimming removed 4 bases at V and 9 bases at J, with 15 bases between. The CDR3 contains 13 residues. Germline CDR1 and CDR2: MNHEY and SMNVEV (reference sequence). The CDR3 spells CASSSPLNEAQYF. CDR3 nucleotides: TGTGCCAGCAGTTCCCCCCTAAATGAAGCCCAGTACTTC.

V and J are TRBV27 and TRBJ1-5; D is unclear. Germline values: CDR1 MNHEY, CDR2 SMNVEV (reference sequence). V dropped 2 bases and J dropped 0 bases, with 8 bases sitting between them. The CDR3 length is 15 residues. The CDR3 sequence is CASSLHGNSNQPQHF. The CDR3 DNA is TGTGCCAGCAGTTTACATGGAAATAGCAATCAGCCCCAGCATTTT.

This chain uses TRBV5-6 with TRBJ1-1; maybe TRBD1 (5 bases). The CDR3 has 14 residues. Germline lookup yields CDR1 SGHDT and CDR2 YYEEEE. Trimming took off 0 bases at V and 3 bases at J, with 9 bases between the two ends. The CDR3 spells CASSLGGAYTEAFF. The CDR3 DNA sequence: TGTGCCAGCAGCTTGGGAGGGGCGTACACTGAAGCTTTCTTT.

The chain combines TRBV28 with TRBJ2-7; D may be TRBD1 (5 bases). This CDR3 spans 17 amino acids. V lost 3 bases and J lost 2, with 20 bases in between. CDR1 is MDHEN, CDR2 SYDVKM, per germline. CDR3 nucleotides: TGTGCCAGCAGTTTGCGAAACAGGAACTTAGTCCCCTACGAGCAGTACTTC. Encoded protein: CASSLRNRNLVPYEQYF.

This rearrangement joins TRBV30 to TRBJ2-7; 9 nucleotides line up with TRBD2. V was clipped by 1 base and J by 2 bases; unmatched bases: 9. The V gene's germline CDR1 is GTSNPN and CDR2 SVGIG (reference sequence). The CDR3 contains 16 residues. DNA of the CDR3: TGTGCCTGGAGTGACCCCCGGGCGGGAGGGCCCTACGAGCAGTACTTC. Translation: CAWSDPRAGGPYEQYF.

The chain uses TRBV19 and TRBJ2-5; the D is unclear. Trimming removed 9 bases from V and 9 bases from J, with 14 bases in between. Germline loops: CDR1 LNHDA, CDR2 SQIVND (reference sequence). The CDR3 sequence is 11 residues long. CDR3 amino acids: CARYKQSAQYF. The CDR3 nucleotides read TGTGCCAGGTATAAACAATCGGCCCAGTACTTC. Full variable domain (rest looked up from reference TRBV19 and TRBJ2-5): DGGITQSPKYLFRKEGQNVTLSCEQNLNHDAMYWYRQDPGQGLRLIYYSQIVNDFQKGDIAEGYSVSREKKESFPLTVTSAQKNPTAFYLCARYKQSAQYFGPGTRLLVL.

There are a few counts of this clone. This chain connects TRBV4-1 to TRBJ2-7; no definite D call. Trimming removed 4 bases from V and 1 base from J, with 5 bases in between. The CDR3 loop spans 12 amino acids. Germline V gene sequence: CDR1 MGHRA, CDR2 YSYEKL. As DNA, the CDR3 is TGCGCCAGCAGCCGGGATTCCTACGAGCAGTACTTC. The encoded protein is CASSRDSYEQYF.

In this sample, this clone turned up once. V gene TRBV7-8 combines with J gene TRBJ2-7; no clear D gene. CDR1 SGHVS and CDR2 FQNEAQ come from the germline V gene. The V end lost 1 base, the J end lost 0 bases, and 16 bases lay between the germline ends. This CDR3 region has 17 residues. In DNA form, the CDR3 reads TGTGCCAGCAGCTTAGATCGTTTGGCGCCGCTCTCCTACGAGCAGTACTTC. Translating gives CASSLDRLAPLSYEQYF.

The genes are TRBV11-2 and TRBJ2-1; no clear D. This CDR3 comprises 15 residues. Per germline, CDR1 SGHAT and CDR2 FQNNGV. Trimming took 5 bases from V and 0 from J, leaving 11 bases between them. This chain's CDR3 is CASSPWRSSYNEQFF. Here the CDR3 DNA reads TGTGCCAGCAGCCCCTGGCGGAGCTCCTACAATGAGCAGTTCTTC.

The V gene is TRBV7-9, the J gene TRBJ2-7; TRBD2 agrees at 7 bases. The CDR3 has 15 amino acids. The germline V gene has CDR1 SEHNR and CDR2 FQNEAQ (reference sequence). J gave up 2 bases and V 1 base, and 5 bases lay outside the gene matches. The CDR3 sequence is CASSLGGGRPYEQYF. The CDR3 DNA is TGTGCCAGCAGCTTAGGGGGCGGGAGACCCTACGAGCAGTACTTC.

This clone was seen a few times. The chain links TRBV5-5 to TRBJ1-2, with D possibly TRBD1 on 6 matching bases. Trimming cost V 0 bases and J 4 bases, with 10 bases left between them. Germline V CDR1 and CDR2: SGHKS, YYEKEE (reference sequence). CDR3 length equals 14 residues. The CDR3 here is CASSLAGATYGYTF. As DNA, the CDR3 is TGTGCCAGCAGCTTGGCAGGGGCCACCTATGGCTACACCTTC.

V and J are TRBV6-6 and TRBJ1-1; possible D gene TRBD1, 5 bases. Germline V gives CDR1 MNHNY, CDR2 SVGAGI (reference sequence). The CDR3 has 14 amino acids. The V end was cut by 7 bases, the J end by 4 bases, with 16 bases between. CDR3 loop: CASTVSGSGTEAFF. CDR3 nucleotides: TGTGCCAGCACAGTGTCAGGGTCGGGCACTGAAGCTTTCTTT.

The genes are TRBV7-3 and TRBJ2-1; tentative D call: TRBD2 (7 bases). CDR3 length: 15 residues. Germline values: CDR1 SGHTA, CDR2 FQGTGA. V lost 1 base and J lost 3, with 10 bases in between. CDR3 nucleotides: TGTGCCAGCAGCTTAAGCGGGGGCCTCTACAATGAGCAGTTCTTC. Translation gives CASSLSGGLYNEQFF. The variable domain in full, completed from reference TRBV7-3 and TRBJ2-1, reads GAGVSQTPSNKVTEKGKYVELRCDPISGHTALYWYRQSLGQGPEFLIYFQGTGAADDSGLPNDRFFAVRPEGSVSTLKIQRTERGDSAVYLCASSLSGGLYNEQFFGPGTRLTVL.

The chain recombines TRBV5-5 with TRBJ1-4, with 8 bases lining up with TRBD1. Germline V gene sequence: CDR1 SGHKS, CDR2 YYEKEE (reference sequence). Unmatched junction bases numbered 6, after V lost 6 bases and J lost 8 bases. This CDR3 contains 13 residues. The CDR3 DNA sequence: TGTGCCAGCACCCTGACAGGGGAGGAAAAACTGTTTTTT. It translates to CASTLTGEEKLFF.

This chain uses TRBV29-1 with TRBJ1-2; TRBD1 matches at 8 bases. CDR3 length: 13 residues. From germline, CDR1 is SQVTM and CDR2 ANQGSEA. The V gene end was trimmed by 2 bases and the J gene end by 4 bases; junction bases not matched to a gene: 3. CDR3 in DNA: TGCAGCGTTGAACAGGGGGCTTCCTATGGCTACACCTTC. It translates to CSVEQGASYGYTF.